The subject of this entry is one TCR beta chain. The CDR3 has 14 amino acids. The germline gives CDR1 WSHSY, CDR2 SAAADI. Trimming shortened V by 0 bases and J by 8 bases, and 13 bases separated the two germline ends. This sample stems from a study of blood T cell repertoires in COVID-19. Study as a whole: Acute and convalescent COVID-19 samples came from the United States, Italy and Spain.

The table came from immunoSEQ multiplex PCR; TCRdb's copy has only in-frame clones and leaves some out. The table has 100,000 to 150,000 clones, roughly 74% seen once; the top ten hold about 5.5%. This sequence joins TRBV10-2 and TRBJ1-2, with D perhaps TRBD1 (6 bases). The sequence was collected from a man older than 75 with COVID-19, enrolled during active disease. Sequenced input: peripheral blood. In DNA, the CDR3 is TGCGCCAGCAGTGAGTCGGACAGATCAGGGGGCTACACCTTC. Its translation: CASSESDRSGGYTF.